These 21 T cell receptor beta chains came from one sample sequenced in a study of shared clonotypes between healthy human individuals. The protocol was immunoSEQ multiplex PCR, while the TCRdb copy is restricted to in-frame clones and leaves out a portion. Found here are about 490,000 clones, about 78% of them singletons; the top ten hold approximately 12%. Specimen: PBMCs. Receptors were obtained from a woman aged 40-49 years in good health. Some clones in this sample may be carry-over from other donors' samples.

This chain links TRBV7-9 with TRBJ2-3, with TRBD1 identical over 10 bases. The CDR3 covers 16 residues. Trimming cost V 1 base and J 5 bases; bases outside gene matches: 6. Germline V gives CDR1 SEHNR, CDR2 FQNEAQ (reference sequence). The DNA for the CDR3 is TGTGCCAGCAGCTTAGGGGGGACAGGGGTGAGAGATACGCAGTATTTT. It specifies CASSLGGTGVRDTQYF.

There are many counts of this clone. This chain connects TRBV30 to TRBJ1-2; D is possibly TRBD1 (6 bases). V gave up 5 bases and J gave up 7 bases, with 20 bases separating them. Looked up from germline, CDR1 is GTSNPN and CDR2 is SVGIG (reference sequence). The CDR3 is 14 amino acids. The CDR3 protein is CAWGGPRTKAGYTF. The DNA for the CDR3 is TGTGCCTGGGGGGGGCCGAGGACAAAGGCTGGCTACACCTTC. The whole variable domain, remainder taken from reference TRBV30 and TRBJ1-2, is SQTIHQWPATLVQPVGSPLSLECTVEGTSNPNLYWYRQAAGRGLQLLFYSVGIGQISSEVPQNLSASRPQDRQFILSSKKLLLSDSGFYLCAWGGPRTKAGYTFGSGTRLTVV.

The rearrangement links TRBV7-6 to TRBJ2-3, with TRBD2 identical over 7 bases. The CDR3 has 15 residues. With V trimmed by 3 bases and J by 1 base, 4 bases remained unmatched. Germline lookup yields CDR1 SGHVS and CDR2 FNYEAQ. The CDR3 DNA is TGTGCCAGCAGCTTTGGAACTAGCGGCACAGATACGCAGTATTTT. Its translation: CASSFGTSGTDTQYF. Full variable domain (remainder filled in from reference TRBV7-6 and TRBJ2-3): GAGVSQSPRYKVTKRGQDVALRCDPISGHVSLYWYRQALGQGPEFLTYFNYEAQQDKSGLPNDRFSAERPEGSISTLTIQRTEQRDSAMYRCASSFGTSGTDTQYFGPGTRLTVL.

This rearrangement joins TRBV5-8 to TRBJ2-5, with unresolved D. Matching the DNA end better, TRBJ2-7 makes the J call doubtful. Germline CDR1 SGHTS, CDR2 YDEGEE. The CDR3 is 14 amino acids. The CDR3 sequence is CASSLAGRFYEQYF. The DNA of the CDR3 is TGTGCCAGCAGCTTGGCCGGACGGTTCTACGAGCAGTACTTC.

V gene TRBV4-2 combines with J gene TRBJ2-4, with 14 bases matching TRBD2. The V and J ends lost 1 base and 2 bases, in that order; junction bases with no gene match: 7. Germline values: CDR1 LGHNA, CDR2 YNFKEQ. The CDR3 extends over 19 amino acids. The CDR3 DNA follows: TGTGCCAGCAGCCAAGCTGGGACTAGCGGGAGACTCCCCAAAAACATTCAGTACTTC. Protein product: CASSQAGTSGRLPKNIQYF.

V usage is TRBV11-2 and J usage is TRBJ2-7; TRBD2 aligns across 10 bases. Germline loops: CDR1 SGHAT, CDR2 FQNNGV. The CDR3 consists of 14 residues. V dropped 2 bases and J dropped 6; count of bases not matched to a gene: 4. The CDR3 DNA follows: TGTGCCAGCAGCTTATTGAGCGGGAGGGGCGAGCAGTACTTC. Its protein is CASSLLSGRGEQYF.

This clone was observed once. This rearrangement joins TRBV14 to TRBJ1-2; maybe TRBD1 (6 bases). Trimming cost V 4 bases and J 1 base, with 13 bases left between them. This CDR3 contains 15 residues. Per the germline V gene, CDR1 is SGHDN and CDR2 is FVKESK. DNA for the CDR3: TGTGCCAGCAGCCCACCGGACAGATTTAACTATGGCTACACCTTC. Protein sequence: CASSPPDRFNYGYTF.

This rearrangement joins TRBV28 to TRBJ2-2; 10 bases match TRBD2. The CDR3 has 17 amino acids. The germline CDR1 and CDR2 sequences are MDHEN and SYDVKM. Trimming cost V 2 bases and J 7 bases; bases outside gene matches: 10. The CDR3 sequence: CASSLLAGVRWGGELFF. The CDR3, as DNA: TGTGCCAGCAGTTTACTAGCGGGAGTACGATGGGGCGGGGAGCTGTTTTTT.

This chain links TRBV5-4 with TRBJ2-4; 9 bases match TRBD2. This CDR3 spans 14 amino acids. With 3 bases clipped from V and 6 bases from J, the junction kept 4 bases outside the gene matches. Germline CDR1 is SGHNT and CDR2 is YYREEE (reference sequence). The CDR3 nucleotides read TGTGCCAGCAGCTCGGGGGGACTAGCAAACATTCAGTACTTC. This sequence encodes CASSSGGLANIQYF.

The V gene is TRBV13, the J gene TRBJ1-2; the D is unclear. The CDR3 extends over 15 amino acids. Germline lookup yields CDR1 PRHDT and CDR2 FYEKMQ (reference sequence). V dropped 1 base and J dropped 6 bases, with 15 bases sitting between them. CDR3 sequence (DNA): TGTGCCAGCAGCTTAGAGCCGCGGCCAAACAATGGCTACACCTTC. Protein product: CASSLEPRPNNGYTF.

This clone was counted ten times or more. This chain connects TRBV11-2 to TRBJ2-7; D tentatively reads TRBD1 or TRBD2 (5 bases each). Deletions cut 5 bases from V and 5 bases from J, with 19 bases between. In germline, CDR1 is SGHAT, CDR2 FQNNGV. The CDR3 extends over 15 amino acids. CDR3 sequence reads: CASSTGAPRRDEQYF. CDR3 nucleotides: TGTGCCAGCAGCACCGGGGCCCCAAGACGAGACGAGCAGTACTTC.

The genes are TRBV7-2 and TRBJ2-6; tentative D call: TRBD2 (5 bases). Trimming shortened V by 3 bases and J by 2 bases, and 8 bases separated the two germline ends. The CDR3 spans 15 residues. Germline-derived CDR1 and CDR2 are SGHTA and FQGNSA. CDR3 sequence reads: CASSFNSAGANVLTF. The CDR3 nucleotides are TGTGCCAGCAGCTTTAATAGCGCTGGGGCCAACGTCCTGACTTTC.

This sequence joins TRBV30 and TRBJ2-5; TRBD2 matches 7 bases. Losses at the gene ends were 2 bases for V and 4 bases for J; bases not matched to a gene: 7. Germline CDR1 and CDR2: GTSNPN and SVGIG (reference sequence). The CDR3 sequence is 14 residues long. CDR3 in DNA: TGTGCCTGGAGTAGGGGCGGGAGTGGAGAGACCCAGTACTTC. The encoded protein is CAWSRGGSGETQYF.

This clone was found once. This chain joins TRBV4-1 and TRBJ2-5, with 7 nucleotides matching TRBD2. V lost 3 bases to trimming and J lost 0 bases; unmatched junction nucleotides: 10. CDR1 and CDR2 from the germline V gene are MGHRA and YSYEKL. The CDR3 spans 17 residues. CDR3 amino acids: CASSHPPGGTNQETQYF. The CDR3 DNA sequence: TGCGCCAGCAGCCACCCCCCTGGGGGGACTAACCAAGAGACCCAGTACTTC.

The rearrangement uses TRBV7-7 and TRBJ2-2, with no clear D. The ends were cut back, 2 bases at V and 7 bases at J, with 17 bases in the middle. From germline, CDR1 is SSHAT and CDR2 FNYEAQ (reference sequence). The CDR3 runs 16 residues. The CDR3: CASSLQAPFVNGELFF. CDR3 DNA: TGTGCCAGCAGCTTACAGGCCCCGTTCGTCAACGGGGAGCTGTTTTTT.

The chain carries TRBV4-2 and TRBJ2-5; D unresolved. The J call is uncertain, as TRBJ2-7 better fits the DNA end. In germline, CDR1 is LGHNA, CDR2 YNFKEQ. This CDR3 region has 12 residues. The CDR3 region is CASRDGTYEQYF. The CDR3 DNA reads TGTGCCAGCAGGGATGGCACCTACGAGCAGTACTTC.

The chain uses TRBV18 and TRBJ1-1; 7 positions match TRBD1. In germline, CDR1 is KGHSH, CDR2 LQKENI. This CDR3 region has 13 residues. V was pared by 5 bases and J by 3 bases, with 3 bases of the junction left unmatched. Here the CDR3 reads CASSTDRDTEAFF. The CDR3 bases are TGTGCCAGCTCAACTGACAGGGACACTGAAGCTTTCTTT.

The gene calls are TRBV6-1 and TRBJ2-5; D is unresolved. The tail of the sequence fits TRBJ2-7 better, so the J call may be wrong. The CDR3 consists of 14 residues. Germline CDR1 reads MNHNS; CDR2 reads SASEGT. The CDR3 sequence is CASSGLRNSYEQYF. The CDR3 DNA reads TGTGCCAGCAGTGGGCTCCGCAACTCCTACGAGCAGTACTTC.

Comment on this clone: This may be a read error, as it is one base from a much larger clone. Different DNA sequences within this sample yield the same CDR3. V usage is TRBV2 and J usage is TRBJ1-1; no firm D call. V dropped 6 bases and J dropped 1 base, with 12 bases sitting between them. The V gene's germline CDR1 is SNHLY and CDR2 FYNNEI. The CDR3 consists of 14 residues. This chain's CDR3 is CASSEVGRNTEAFF. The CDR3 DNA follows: TGTGCCAGCAGCGAGGTCGGGCGGAACACTGAAGCTTTCTTT. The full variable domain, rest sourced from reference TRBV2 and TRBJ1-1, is EPEVTQTPSHQVTQMGQEVILRCVPISNHLYFYWYRQILGQKVEFLVSFYNNEISEKSEIFDDQFSVERPDGSNFTLKIRSTKLEDSAMYFCASSEVGRNTEAFFGQGTRLTVV.

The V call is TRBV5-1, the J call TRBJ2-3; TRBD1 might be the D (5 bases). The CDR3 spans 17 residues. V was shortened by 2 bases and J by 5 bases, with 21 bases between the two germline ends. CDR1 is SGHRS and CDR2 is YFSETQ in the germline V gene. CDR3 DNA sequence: TGCGCCAGCAGCTTAAAGACAGCCCACTCCAGGAGAGATACGCAGTATTTT. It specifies CASSLKTAHSRRDTQYF.

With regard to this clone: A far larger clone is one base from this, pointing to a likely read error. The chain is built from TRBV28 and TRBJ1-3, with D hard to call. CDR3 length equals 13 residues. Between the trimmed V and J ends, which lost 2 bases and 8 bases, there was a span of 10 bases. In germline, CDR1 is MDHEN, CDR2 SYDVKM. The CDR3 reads CASSLRPLDTIYF. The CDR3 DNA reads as TGTGCCAGCAGTTTAAGGCCCCTCGACACCATATATTTT. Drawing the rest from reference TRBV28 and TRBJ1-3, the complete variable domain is DVKVTQSSRYLVKRTGEKVFLECVQDMDHENMFWYRQDPGLGLRLIYFSYDVKMKEKGDIPEGYSVSREKKERFSLILESASTNQTSMYLCASSLRPLDTIYFGEGSWLTVV.